A selection of T cell receptor beta chains follows, all from one sample in a study of identifying expanded T cells in peripheral blood. The assay was immunoSEQ multiplex PCR, and TCRdb's table has in-frame clones only and misses some. The table records approximately 130,000 clones, 75% to 90% of them present only once. The sequencing sample was made of blood. The origin of the receptors is a person aged 18 to 70 in good health. Both conserved end residues are trimmed from each CDR3. Clone sizes are given selectively: once, few, many, or a class where the clone is expanded.

TRBJ1-6,TRBV4-3,.,ASSREKGDLH
TRBJ2-5,TRBV25-1,.,ASSRRGETQY
TRBJ2-7,TRBV10-3,.,AISESGTEQY
TRBJ2-1,TRBV29-1,.,SVETLAATNEQF
TRBJ2-6,TRBV5-5,.,ASSLAGGLSSGANVLT
TRBJ1-3,TRBV11-2,.,ASSPHGWQDANTIY
TRBJ1-3,TRBV5-1,.,ASSLVPPAQGTGGNTIY
TRBJ2-6,TRBV13,.,ATEGQPPFGSGANVLT
TRBJ1-5,TRBV27,.,ASSTNGGNQPQH
TRBJ1-2,TRBV5-5,.,ASSSSLTGYGYT
TRBJ2-7,TRBV5-5,.,ASSPEPRPPYEQY
TRBJ2-6,TRBV14,.,ASSLSGANVLT
TRBJ1-2,TRBV19,.,ASSPFRFQGRSDGYT
TRBJ1-2,TRBV2,.,ASSLPQGSYGYT
TRBJ1-2,TRBV30,.,AWSLGQANYGYT
TRBJ2-3,TRBV4-1,.,ATSLLAGSGDTQY
TRBJ2-6,TRBV5-1,.,ASSLGYTGGHSGANVLT
TRBJ1-1,TRBV4-3,.,ASSRTGFTEAF
TRBJ1-1,TRBV5-4,.,ASSPLDRLPAF
TRBJ1-2,TRBV19,.,ASSDTGQVYGYT
TRBJ1-3,TRBV9,.,ASSETIRPHTIY
TRBJ2-2,TRBV19,.,ASSTLTGTGELF
TRBJ1-2,TRBV27,.,ASSFTGTGAYT
TRBJ1-6,TRBV19,.,ASSIEGRGNSPLY
TRBJ2-7,TRBV2,few,ASSESGQAGQY
TRBJ1-2,TRBV19,.,ASSTGTGVNYGYT
TRBJ1-3,TRBV6-5,many,ASSYFRQGRNTIY
TRBJ1-5,TRBV30,.,AWSGRNNQPQH
TRBJ1-1,TRBV27,.,ASSRAGAEAF
TRBJ1-2,TRBV7-2,.,ASRPNRGGGGYT
TRBJ1-2,TRBV7-2,.,ASSLDAGSNGYT
TRBJ2-3,TRBV6-1,once,QSGGTPSRDTQY
TRBJ1-6,TRBV30,.,AWGLTGYYPSPSPLH
TRBJ1-1,TRBV6-1,once,AGGADF
TRBJ2-6,TRBV4-1,.,ASSQVSMGAGANVLT
TRBJ1-6,TRBV19,few,ASNRDSMNSPLH